This TCR beta chain is from a study of blood T cell repertoires in COVID-19. Study at large: PBMCs, B-cell-depleted T cells, or T cells were the source of the cDNA or gDNA that made up the material.

Sequenced by immunoSEQ multiplex PCR; TCRdb stores in-frame clones only, minus some. The sample comprises roughly 250,000 clones, 65% to 85% of which are singletons, and roughly 4% rests with the top ten. From germline, CDR1 is PRHDT and CDR2 FYEKMQ (reference sequence). The germline V and J ends were trimmed by 3 bases and 3 bases, with 9 bases remaining between them. The CDR3 totals 14 residues. Material: peripheral blood. The gene calls are TRBV13 and TRBJ2-1; unclear D gene. The clonotype comes from a woman between 35 and 50 years old with active or convalescent COVID-19. CDR3 residues: CASSFITVYNEQFF. CDR3 in DNA: TGTGCCAGCAGCTTTATTACAGTCTACAATGAGCAGTTCTTC.